This TCR beta chain was recovered during a study of blood T cell repertoires in COVID-19. Study summary: Whether acute or convalescent, the COVID-19 samples came from the United States, Italy and Spain. PBMCs, B-cell-depleted T cells, or T cells provided the cDNA or gDNA that made up the material.

Authors' methods: Reference gene primer amplification gave nucleated cell count estimates. Profiled with immunoSEQ multiplex PCR; TCRdb holds only in-frame clones, not every one. V, J and clone size are those of that table, while D and trimming were read from the DNA. The sample comprises around 120,000 clones, approximately 90% of which are singletons, and over 1.5% rests with the top ten. The CDR3 loop spans 13 amino acids. Trimming shortened V by 2 bases and J by 5 bases, and 10 bases separated the two germline ends. CDR1 SGHTS and CDR2 YDEGEE come from the germline V gene. The receptor comes from a human donor in a cohort sampled during active COVID-19. Specimen: peripheral blood. This chain uses TRBV5-8 with TRBJ1-2, with TRBD1 as a possible D gene (6 bases). CDR3 sequence (DNA): TGTGCCAGCAGCTTCGGGGGGGCATATGGCTACACCTTC. It yields the protein CASSFGGAYGYTF.